These 21 T cell receptor beta chains were sequenced from one sample in a study of PD-1 blockade in mismatch repair-deficient tumors. TCRdb keeps only in-frame clones here, not all; method: immunoSEQ multiplex PCR. The sample includes roughly 84,000 clones, about 85% seen only once; the top ten take roughly 2.7%. The source was peripheral blood, collected 12 weeks after starting pembrolizumab. These receptors were obtained from an adult with mismatch repair-deficient cancer.

The table lists this clone with a few counts. The rearrangement links TRBV4-1 to TRBJ2-7, with 7 positions matching TRBD2. This CDR3 spans 16 amino acids. The junction had 11 bases not matched to a gene; V was cut back by 1 base and J by 5 bases. Germline CDR1 and CDR2: MGHRA and YSYEKL. This CDR3 reads CASSQVAGVSLNEQYF. For the CDR3, the DNA is TGCGCCAGCAGCCAAGTGGCGGGAGTATCCCTAAACGAGCAGTACTTC.

CDR3 sequence: CASSFGTPANYGYTF. CDR3 sequence (DNA): TGTGCCAGCAGCTTTGGGACACCAGCTAACTATGGCTACACCTTC. The rearrangement uses TRBV7-9 and TRBJ1-2; weak D call: TRBD1 (6 bases). V lost 3 bases, J lost 0 bases, and 11 bases lay in between. This CDR3 region has 15 residues. Germline CDR1 SEHNR, CDR2 FQNEAQ (reference sequence).

The J gene is TRBJ2-5, the V gene TRBV29-1, with D unclear. Germline V lookup: CDR1 SQVTM, CDR2 ANQGSEA. Trimming took 6 bases from V and 0 from J, leaving 5 bases between them. The CDR3 extends over 11 amino acids. The CDR3 DNA reads as TGCAGCGTCATATACCAAGAGACCCAGTACTTC. This encodes CSVIYQETQYF. Full variable domain (remainder filled in from reference TRBV29-1 and TRBJ2-5): SAVISQKPSRDICQRGTSLTIQCQVDSQVTMMFWYRQQPGQSLTLIATANQGSEATYESGFVIDKFPISRPNLTFSTLTVSNMSPEDSSIYLCSVIYQETQYFGPGTRLLVL.

V is TRBV11-3 and J is TRBJ2-1; D is possibly TRBD2 (6 bases). This CDR3 spans 17 amino acids. Germline loops: CDR1 SGHNT, CDR2 YENEEA. Deletions cut 2 bases from V and 8 bases from J, with 22 bases between. CDR3 in amino acids: CASSLSSWREKVHEQFF. The CDR3 DNA reads as TGTGCCAGCAGCTTATCCTCTTGGAGGGAGAAGGTGCATGAGCAGTTCTTC.

This clone showed up just once. The chain combines TRBV5-1 with TRBJ2-7; 7 positions match TRBD1. CDR3 size: 13 residues. Losses at the gene ends were 4 bases for V and 2 bases for J; bases not matched to a gene: 3. Germline-derived CDR1 and CDR2 are SGHRS and YFSETQ. DNA of the CDR3: TGCGCCAGCAGCGTGGGACAGACCTACGAGCAGTACTTC. This gives the protein CASSVGQTYEQYF.

J is TRBJ2-1 and V is TRBV5-1, with 13 bases identical to TRBD2. Trimming cost V 4 bases and J 4 bases; bases outside gene matches: 5. The CDR3 has 16 residues. Germline V lookup: CDR1 SGHRS, CDR2 YFSETQ. CDR3 nucleotide sequence: TGCGCCAGCAGCGGGGGACTAGCGGGGATTTACAATGAGCAGTTCTTC. Residues: CASSGGLAGIYNEQFF.

The chain employs TRBV19 and TRBJ1-1, with D possibly TRBD1 on 5 matching bases. This CDR3 contains 14 residues. Trimming left V 5 bases short and J 4 bases short, with 14 bases between. Germline V gene sequence: CDR1 LNHDA, CDR2 SQIVND (reference sequence). The CDR3 DNA reads TGTGCCAGTAGTTATCCGGGCAGGGTCACTGAAGCTTTCTTT. Its translation is CASSYPGRVTEAFF.

Only a few counts were recorded for this clone. This chain links TRBV7-3 with TRBJ2-1; D unresolved. The CDR3 covers 13 residues. Trimming shortened V by 2 bases and J by 5 bases, and 7 bases separated the two germline ends. Germline V gene lookup returns CDR1 SGHTA and CDR2 FQGTGA. Here the CDR3 reads CASSLVYDNEQFF. CDR3 sequence (DNA): TGTGCCAGCAGCTTAGTTTACGACAATGAGCAGTTCTTC.

The genes are TRBV9 and TRBJ1-5; D is unclear. The CDR3 contains 14 residues. Looked up from germline, CDR1 is SGDLS and CDR2 is YYNGEE. The V gene lost 1 base and the J gene lost 1 base, with 6 bases spanning the gap. The DNA for the CDR3 is TGTGCCAGCAGCGTATCCGGGAGCAATCAGCCCCAGCATTTT. This codes for CASSVSGSNQPQHF.

This rearrangement joins TRBV30 to TRBJ2-7, with D possibly matching TRBD1 (6 bases). The length of the CDR3 is 15 residues. The germline gives CDR1 GTSNPN, CDR2 SVGIG (reference sequence). The V and J ends lost 3 bases and 2 bases respectively, with 17 bases between them. The DNA for the CDR3 is TGTGCCTGGAGGGAGTCTCGACAGGTTGCCTACGAGCAGTACTTC. Translation gives CAWRESRQVAYEQYF. The full variable domain, in which reference TRBV30 and TRBJ2-7 provide the parts outside the CDR3, is SQTIHQWPATLVQPVGSPLSLECTVEGTSNPNLYWYRQAAGRGLQLLFYSVGIGQISSEVPQNLSASRPQDRQFILSSKKLLLSDSGFYLCAWRESRQVAYEQYFGPGTRLTVT.

The V call is TRBV18, the J call TRBJ2-2; D ambiguous. Germline values: CDR1 KGHSH, CDR2 LQKENI. CDR3 length: 13 residues. V lost 3 bases to trimming and J lost 4 bases, with 6 bases between them. The CDR3 loop reads CASSPGITGELFF. The CDR3 DNA reads as TGTGCCAGCTCACCGGGGATCACCGGGGAGCTGTTTTTT.

V gene TRBV11-3 combines with J gene TRBJ2-1; D is possibly TRBD2 (6 bases). Per the germline V gene, CDR1 is SGHNT and CDR2 is YENEEA. V dropped 0 bases and J dropped 2 bases, with 11 bases sitting between them. The CDR3 runs to 16 residues. This CDR3 is CASSLDGGGPYNEQFF. The DNA of the CDR3 is TGTGCCAGCAGCTTAGATGGGGGAGGACCCTACAATGAGCAGTTCTTC.

This clone was counted a single time. In nucleotides, the CDR3 is TGCAGCGTTGAAAAAGACAGGGGTCACGAGCAGTACTTC. As protein: CSVEKDRGHEQYF. The gene calls are TRBV29-1 and TRBJ2-7; the match to TRBD1 covers 8 bases. CDR3 length: 13 residues. Germline CDR1 and CDR2: SQVTM and ANQGSEA. After removal of 2 bases from V and 5 bases from J, the junction contained 5 bases not matched to a gene.

V usage is TRBV19 and J usage is TRBJ2-3, with D possibly being TRBD1 or TRBD2 (5 bases each). Trimming took off 1 base at V and 2 bases at J, with 7 bases between the two ends. This CDR3 contains 14 residues. CDR1 is LNHDA and CDR2 is SQIVND in the germline V gene (reference sequence). CDR3 amino acids: CASSIAGPTDTQYF. CDR3 bases: TGTGCCAGTAGTATAGCGGGGCCCACAGATACGCAGTATTTT. The full variable domain, its missing parts supplied by reference TRBV19 and TRBJ2-3, is DGGITQSPKYLFRKEGQNVTLSCEQNLNHDAMYWYRQDPGQGLRLIYYSQIVNDFQKGDIAEGYSVSREKKESFPLTVTSAQKNPTAFYLCASSIAGPTDTQYFGPGTRLTVL.

This chain connects TRBV9 to TRBJ2-7; 9 bases map to TRBD2. The CDR3 has 15 amino acids. Germline CDR1 reads SGDLS; CDR2 reads YYNGEE. V shed 2 bases, J shed 5 bases, and the junction held 8 bases outside the gene matches. Written as DNA, the CDR3 is TGTGCCAGCAGCGTTGGCGGGGGGGGTGGCCACGAGCAGTACTTC. Its protein product is CASSVGGGGGHEQYF. Looking up the rest from reference TRBV9 and TRBJ2-7 gives the full variable domain: DSGVTQTPKHLITATGQRVTLRCSPRSGDLSVYWYQQSLDQGLQFLIQYYNGEERAKGNILERFSAQQFPDLHSELNLSSLELGDSALYFCASSVGGGGGHEQYFGPGTRLTVT.

The chain links TRBV11-2 to TRBJ1-1, with a tentative D call TRBD1 (6 bases). The V gene lost 2 bases and the J gene lost 4 bases, with 17 bases spanning the gap. The CDR3 covers 16 residues. The germline V gene encodes CDR1 SGHAT and CDR2 FQNNGV. CDR3 amino acids: CASSLNPGDRPTEAFF. CDR3 bases: TGTGCCAGCAGCTTAAATCCAGGGGACCGGCCCACTGAAGCTTTCTTT.

This clone was counted a few times. The chain joins TRBV19 to TRBJ2-6, with D tentatively TRBD1 (6 bases). Germline CDR1 LNHDA, CDR2 SQIVND (reference sequence). CDR3 size: 17 residues. Trimming shortened V by 4 bases and J by 0 bases, and 13 bases separated the two germline ends. CDR3 protein: CASSKQTGDSGANVLTF. The CDR3 DNA reads as TGTGCCAGTAGTAAACAGACAGGAGACTCTGGGGCCAACGTCCTGACTTTC.

This clone has just one count. V is TRBV2 and J is TRBJ2-6, with TRBD1 matching over 8 bases. V trimming: 6 bases; J trimming: 0 bases; junction bases outside the gene matches: 10. Germline V lookup: CDR1 SNHLY, CDR2 FYNNEI. The CDR3 contains 18 residues. This chain's CDR3 is CASSLWGTGLSGANVLTF. The DNA for the CDR3 is TGTGCCAGCAGCCTATGGGGGACAGGCCTCTCTGGGGCCAACGTCCTGACTTTC. The entire variable domain, with the rest obtained from reference TRBV2 and TRBJ2-6, is as follows: EPEVTQTPSHQVTQMGQEVILRCVPISNHLYFYWYRQILGQKVEFLVSFYNNEISEKSEIFDDQFSVERPDGSNFTLKIRSTKLEDSAMYFCASSLWGTGLSGANVLTFGAGSRLTVL.

Here the CDR3 reads CASSPGLSYTF. As DNA, the CDR3 is TGTGCCAGCAGCCCAGGGTTGAGCTACACCTTC. The chain links TRBV7-2 to TRBJ1-2, with a weak D call TRBD1 (5 bases). The V gene's germline CDR1 is SGHTA and CDR2 FQGNSA. This CDR3 spans 11 amino acids. V lost 5 bases, J lost 9 bases, and 10 bases lay in between.

This rearrangement joins TRBV25-1 to TRBJ1-5, with a weak D call TRBD1 (5 bases). This CDR3 region has 17 residues. Looked up from germline, CDR1 is MGHDK and CDR2 is SYGVNS. The V end was cut by 4 bases, the J end by 0 bases, with 16 bases between. The DNA of the CDR3 is TGTGCCAGCAGTGCACAAGCCGACAGCTATAGCAATCAGCCCCAGCATTTT. It is translated as CASSAQADSYSNQPQHF.

The chain joins TRBV27 to TRBJ2-7; no firm D call. The CDR3 consists of 13 residues. Trimming removed 3 bases at V and 0 bases at J, with 6 bases between. Germline values: CDR1 MNHEY, CDR2 SMNVEV (reference sequence). This CDR3 reads CASSFSGSYEQYF. CDR3 sequence (DNA): TGTGCCAGCAGTTTTTCGGGCTCCTACGAGCAGTACTTC.